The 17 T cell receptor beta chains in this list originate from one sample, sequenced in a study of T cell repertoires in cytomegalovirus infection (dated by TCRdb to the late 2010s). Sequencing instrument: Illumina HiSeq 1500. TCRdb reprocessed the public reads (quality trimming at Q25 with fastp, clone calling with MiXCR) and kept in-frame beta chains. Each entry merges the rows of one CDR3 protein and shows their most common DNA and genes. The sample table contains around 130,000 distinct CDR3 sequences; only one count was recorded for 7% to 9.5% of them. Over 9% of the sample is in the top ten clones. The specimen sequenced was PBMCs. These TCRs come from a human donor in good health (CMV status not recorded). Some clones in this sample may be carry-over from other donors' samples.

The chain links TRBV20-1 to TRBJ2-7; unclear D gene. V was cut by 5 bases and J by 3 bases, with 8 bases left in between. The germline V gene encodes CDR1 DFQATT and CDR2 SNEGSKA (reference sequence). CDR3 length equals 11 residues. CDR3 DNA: TGCAGTGCTCACGCGGACTACGAGCAGTACTTC. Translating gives CSAHADYEQYF.

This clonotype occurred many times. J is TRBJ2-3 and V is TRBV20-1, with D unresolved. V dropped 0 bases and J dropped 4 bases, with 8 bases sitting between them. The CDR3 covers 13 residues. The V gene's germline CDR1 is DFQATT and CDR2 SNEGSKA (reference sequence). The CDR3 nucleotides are TGCAGTGCTAGAGATCGGCCACCAGATACGCAGTATTTT. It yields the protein CSARDRPPDTQYF.

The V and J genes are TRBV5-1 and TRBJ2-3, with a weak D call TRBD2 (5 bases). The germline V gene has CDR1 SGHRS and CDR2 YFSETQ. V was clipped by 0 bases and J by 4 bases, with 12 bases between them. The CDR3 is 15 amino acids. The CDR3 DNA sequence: TGCGCCAGCAGCTTGGCTTTAAGCGGACCAGATACGCAGTATTTT. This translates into CASSLALSGPDTQYF.

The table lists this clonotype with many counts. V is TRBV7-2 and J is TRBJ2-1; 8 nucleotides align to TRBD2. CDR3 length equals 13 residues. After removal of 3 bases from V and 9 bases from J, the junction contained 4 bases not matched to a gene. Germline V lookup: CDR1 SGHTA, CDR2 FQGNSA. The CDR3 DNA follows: TGTGCCAGCAGCTTGACTAGCGCCGGTGAGCAGTTCTTC. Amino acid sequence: CASSLTSAGEQFF.

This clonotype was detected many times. The CDR3 protein is CASTLGGGGNQPQHF. As DNA, the CDR3 is TGTGCCAGCACCCTGGGAGGGGGTGGCAATCAGCCCCAGCATTTT. J is TRBJ1-5 and V is TRBV28, with a possible D match to TRBD1 (6 bases). V dropped 7 bases and J dropped 2 bases, with 15 bases sitting between them. The CDR3 has 15 amino acids. In germline, CDR1 is MDHEN, CDR2 SYDVKM. Supplemented by reference TRBV28 and TRBJ1-5, the full variable domain reads DVKVTQSSRYLVKRTGEKVFLECVQDMDHENMFWYRQDPGLGLRLIYFSYDVKMKEKGDIPEGYSVSREKKERFSLILESASTNQTSMYLCASTLGGGGNQPQHFGDGTRLSIL.

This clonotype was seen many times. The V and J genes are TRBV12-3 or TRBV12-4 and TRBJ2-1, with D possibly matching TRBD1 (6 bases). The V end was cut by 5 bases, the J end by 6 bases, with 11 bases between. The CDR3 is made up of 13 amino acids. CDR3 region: CASSTNRVNEQFF. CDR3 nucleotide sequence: TGTGCCAGCAGTACCAACAGGGTCAATGAGCAGTTCTTC.

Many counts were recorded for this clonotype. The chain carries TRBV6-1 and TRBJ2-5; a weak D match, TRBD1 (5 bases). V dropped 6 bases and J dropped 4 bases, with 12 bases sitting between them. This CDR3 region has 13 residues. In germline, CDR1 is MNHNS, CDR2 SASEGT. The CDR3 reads CASSQGSGETQYF. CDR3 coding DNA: TGTGCCAGCAGCCAGGGTTCCGGAGAGACCCAGTACTTC.

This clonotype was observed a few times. CDR3 protein: CASVDGEFHSPLHF. CDR3 in DNA: TGTGCCAGCGTGGACGGGGAGTTTCATTCACCCCTCCACTTT. This chain links TRBV11-2 with TRBJ1-6; D not certain. CDR1 is SGHAT, CDR2 FQNNGV, per germline. Trimming left V 8 bases short and J 8 bases short, with 16 bases between. The CDR3 runs to 14 residues.

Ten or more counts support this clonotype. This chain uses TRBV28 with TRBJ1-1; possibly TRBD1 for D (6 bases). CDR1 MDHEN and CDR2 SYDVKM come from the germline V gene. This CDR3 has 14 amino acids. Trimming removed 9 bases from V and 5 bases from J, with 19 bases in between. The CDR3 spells CASIVGTRGTEAFF. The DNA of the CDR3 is TGTGCCAGTATCGTCGGGACAAGGGGAACTGAAGCTTTCTTT.

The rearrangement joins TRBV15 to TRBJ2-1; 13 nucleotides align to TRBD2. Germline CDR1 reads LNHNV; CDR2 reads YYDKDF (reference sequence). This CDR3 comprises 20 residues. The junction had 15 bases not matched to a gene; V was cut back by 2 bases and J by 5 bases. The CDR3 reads CATSRTRPGLAGSGNNEQFF. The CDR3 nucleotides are TGTGCCACCAGCAGAACCAGACCGGGACTAGCGGGAAGCGGAAACAATGAGCAGTTCTTC.

The CDR3 is CASSGTRAPNEQFF. CDR3 nucleotides: TGTGCCAGCAGCGGGACTCGAGCTCCCAATGAGCAGTTCTTC. This chain connects TRBV7-3 to TRBJ2-1; a possible D gene is TRBD2 (6 bases). Trimming removed 5 bases at V and 6 bases at J, with 14 bases between. CDR1 is SGHTA, CDR2 FQGTGA, per germline. The length of the CDR3 is 14 residues.

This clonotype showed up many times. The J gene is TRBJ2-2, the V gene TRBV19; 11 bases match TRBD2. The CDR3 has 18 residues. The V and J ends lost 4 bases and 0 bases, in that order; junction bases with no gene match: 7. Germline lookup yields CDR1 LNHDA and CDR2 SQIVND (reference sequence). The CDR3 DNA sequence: TGTGCCAGTAGTACCCAGCTAGCGGGGGGAACGAACACCGGGGAGCTGTTTTTT. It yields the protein CASSTQLAGGTNTGELFF.

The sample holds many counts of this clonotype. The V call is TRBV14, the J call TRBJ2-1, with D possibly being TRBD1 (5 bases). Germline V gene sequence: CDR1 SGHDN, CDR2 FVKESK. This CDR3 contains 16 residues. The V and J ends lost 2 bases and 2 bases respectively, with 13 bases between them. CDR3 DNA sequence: TGTGCCAGCAGCCAAAAGGGCAGGGTCGCCTACAATGAGCAGTTCTTC. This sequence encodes CASSQKGRVAYNEQFF.

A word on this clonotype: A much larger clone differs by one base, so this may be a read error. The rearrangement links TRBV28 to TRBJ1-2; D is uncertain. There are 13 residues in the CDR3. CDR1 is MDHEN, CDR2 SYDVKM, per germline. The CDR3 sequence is CARSLSADYGYTF. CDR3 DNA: TGTGCCAGGAGTTTATCCGCAGATTATGGCTACACCTTC.

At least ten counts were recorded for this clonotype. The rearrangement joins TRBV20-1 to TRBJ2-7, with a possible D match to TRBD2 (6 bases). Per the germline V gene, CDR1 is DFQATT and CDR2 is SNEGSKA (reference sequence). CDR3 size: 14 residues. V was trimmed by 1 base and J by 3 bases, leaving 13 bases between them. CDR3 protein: CSARGGGGNYEQYF. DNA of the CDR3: TGCAGTGCTAGAGGGGGAGGAGGAAACTACGAGCAGTACTTC.

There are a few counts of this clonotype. The CDR3 DNA sequence: TGTGCCAGCAGCCAAGACGGGGGCAGATCGCAGTCTGAGCAGTACTTC. Translating it yields CASSQDGGRSQSEQYF. This chain links TRBV14 with TRBJ2-7, with D perhaps given as TRBD1 or TRBD2 (6 bases each). This CDR3 region has 16 residues. The V gene's germline CDR1 is SGHDN and CDR2 FVKESK. V was clipped by 0 bases and J by 7 bases, with 19 bases between them.

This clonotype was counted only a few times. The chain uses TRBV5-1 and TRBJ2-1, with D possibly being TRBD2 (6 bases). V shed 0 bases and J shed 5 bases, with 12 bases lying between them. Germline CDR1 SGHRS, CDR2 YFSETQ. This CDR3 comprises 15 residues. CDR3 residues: CASSLGPSVDNEQFF. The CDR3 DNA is TGCGCCAGCAGCTTGGGACCTAGCGTTGACAATGAGCAGTTCTTC.